The 26 T cell receptor beta chains below were found in one sample sequenced in a study of shared T cell receptors in the human thymus. Clones were sequenced by immunoSEQ multiplex PCR, and TCRdb holds only the in-frame ones, with some missing. The repertoire holds some 400,000 clones, with around 95% as singletons. Specimen: thymocytes. The receptors stem from a human donor.

V is TRBV29-1 and J is TRBJ2-1; possibly TRBD1 for D (6 bases). Germline V lookup: CDR1 SQVTM, CDR2 ANQGSEA. The CDR3 is made up of 14 amino acids. V was pared by 7 bases and J by 8 bases, with 21 bases between. CDR3 region: CSARTDRGVHEQFF. The CDR3 DNA follows: TGCAGCGCTAGAACGGACAGAGGGGTCCATGAGCAGTTCTTC.

The chain recombines TRBV6-1 with TRBJ1-3; TRBD1 matches 9 bases. V lost 2 bases, J lost 7 bases, and 6 bases stayed unmatched. CDR1 is MNHNS and CDR2 is SASEGT in the germline V gene. This CDR3 spans 15 amino acids. The CDR3 region has the DNA TGTGCCAGCAGTGAAAATGTCGGGACAGGGAACACCATATATTTT. Translating gives CASSENVGTGNTIYF.

The chain combines TRBV28 with TRBJ2-1; D unclear. The CDR3 runs to 12 residues. V was pared by 3 bases and J by 7 bases, with 7 bases between. The germline V gene has CDR1 MDHEN and CDR2 SYDVKM. The CDR3 loop is CASSFRWNEQFF. CDR3 sequence (DNA): TGTGCCAGCAGTTTCAGGTGGAATGAGCAGTTCTTC.

The rearrangement joins TRBV30 to TRBJ2-3; TRBD2 agrees at 16 bases. The germline CDR1 and CDR2 sequences are GTSNPN and SVGIG (reference sequence). Trimming at V came to 7 bases and at J to 7 bases, leaving 14 bases not matched to a gene. The CDR3 has 17 residues. The CDR3 loop is CASTGTSGRASSNTQYF. The CDR3, as DNA: TGTGCCTCCACAGGGACTAGCGGGAGGGCCAGTTCAAATACGCAGTATTTT.

The chain has TRBV9 and TRBJ2-3; 8 positions match TRBD1. The CDR3 covers 17 residues. The J segment lost 4 bases and the V segment lost 4 bases, leaving 14 bases of the junction unmatched. Looked up from germline, CDR1 is SGDLS and CDR2 is YYNGEE. The CDR3 DNA follows: TGTGCCAGCAGCATTACGGACAGGGTAAAATTTGCAGATACGCAGTATTTT. Translated: CASSITDRVKFADTQYF.

This clone was seen a single time. The J gene is TRBJ2-7, the V gene TRBV7-2; no firm D call. This CDR3 is 15 amino acids long. The germline V gene has CDR1 SGHTA and CDR2 FQGNSA. Trimming cost V 2 bases and J 0 bases, with 11 bases left between them. The CDR3 loop is CASSLRPRPSYEQYF. The CDR3 coding sequence is TGTGCCAGCAGCTTAAGGCCCCGACCCTCCTACGAGCAGTACTTC.

The chain links TRBV28 to TRBJ1-4; D perhaps matches TRBD1 (5 bases). This CDR3 contains 13 residues. The germline V gene encodes CDR1 MDHEN and CDR2 SYDVKM. V lost 8 bases and J 3 bases, leaving 10 bases between the germline ends. This CDR3 reads CASGMGANEKLFF. DNA of the CDR3: TGTGCCAGCGGGATGGGGGCTAATGAAAAACTGTTTTTT.

The V call is TRBV7-9, the J call TRBJ1-4; D not resolved. Germline V lookup: CDR1 SEHNR, CDR2 FQNEAQ (reference sequence). The CDR3 totals 14 residues. Trimming stripped 5 bases from V and 8 bases from J, with 15 bases between. The CDR3 here is CASSPRYNVEKLFF. The CDR3, as DNA: TGTGCCAGCAGCCCCAGGTATAATGTGGAAAAACTGTTTTTT.

This clone was counted only a few times. This chain joins TRBV7-2 and TRBJ2-1, with TRBD2 matching 8 bases. Germline CDR1 and CDR2: SGHTA and FQGNSA. V shed 4 bases, J shed 7 bases, and the junction held 15 bases outside the gene matches. CDR3 length equals 17 residues. In nucleotides, the CDR3 is TGTGCCAGCAGCTGGGGTGGGCTAGCGGGTATTAGGAATGAGCAGTTCTTC. As protein: CASSWGGLAGIRNEQFF.

This chain links TRBV15 with TRBJ2-7, with TRBD2 as a possible D gene (6 bases). The CDR3 contains 15 residues. Between the trimmed V and J ends, which lost 0 bases and 4 bases, there was a span of 13 bases. From germline, CDR1 is LNHNV and CDR2 YYDKDF (reference sequence). CDR3 sequence: CATSRDLGLPYEQYF. The CDR3 DNA reads TGTGCCACCAGCAGAGATTTAGGACTACCATACGAGCAGTACTTC. Full variable domain (missing parts from reference TRBV15 and TRBJ2-7): DAMVIQNPRYQVTQFGKPVTLSCSQTLNHNVMYWYQQKSSQAPKLLFHYYDKDFNNEADTPDNFQSRRPNTSFCFLDIRSPGLGDTAMYLCATSRDLGLPYEQYFGPGTRLTVT.

V usage is TRBV29-1 and J usage is TRBJ2-3; D possibly corresponds to TRBD2 (6 bases). This CDR3 has 12 amino acids. The germline V gene has CDR1 SQVTM and CDR2 ANQGSEA. Trimming removed 4 bases from V and 1 base from J, with 6 bases in between. The CDR3 protein is CSVAGGTDTQYF. The CDR3 DNA sequence: TGCAGCGTTGCGGGGGGCACAGATACGCAGTATTTT.

The chain combines TRBV5-6 with TRBJ2-7; maybe TRBD2 (6 bases). This CDR3 has 14 amino acids. Germline CDR1 and CDR2: SGHDT and YYEEEE. V gave up 2 bases and J gave up 2 bases, with 11 bases separating them. The CDR3 nucleotides are TGTGCCAGCAGCTTTACGGGAGAAGCCTACGAGCAGTACTTC. Encoded protein: CASSFTGEAYEQYF.

The chain employs TRBV5-1 and TRBJ1-2; a possible D gene is TRBD1 (5 bases). Germline CDR1 and CDR2: SGHRS and YFSETQ. The CDR3 spans 16 residues. The ends were cut back, 0 bases at V and 6 bases at J, with 18 bases in the middle. CDR3 nucleotides: TGCGCCAGCAGCTTGGACTGGGCAGGGCGATTTCATGGCTACACCTTC. Protein product: CASSLDWAGRFHGYTF.

The V call is TRBV9, the J call TRBJ2-3, with a tentative D call TRBD2 (5 bases). Germline CDR1 SGDLS, CDR2 YYNGEE. The CDR3 runs 14 residues. V shed 4 bases and J shed 2 bases, with 11 bases lying between them. The CDR3 nucleotides read TGTGCCAGCAGCCCCCAGCGGAACACAGATACGCAGTATTTT. It specifies CASSPQRNTDTQYF.

The rearrangement joins TRBV5-6 to TRBJ2-7; 8 nucleotides agree with TRBD2. The germline V gene encodes CDR1 SGHDT and CDR2 YYEEEE. This CDR3 contains 16 residues. The V segment lost 6 bases and the J segment 5 bases; nucleotides outside the gene matches: 16. The CDR3 region is CASNSSTGTRDDEQYF. The CDR3 DNA reads TGTGCCAGCAACTCTTCAACCGGGACTAGGGACGACGAGCAGTACTTC. The full variable domain, completed using reference TRBV5-6 and TRBJ2-7, is DAGVTQSPTHLIKTRGQQVTLRCSPKSGHDTVSWYQQALGQGPQFIFQYYEEEERQRGNFPDRFSGHQFPNYSSELNVNALLLGDSALYLCASNSSTGTRDDEQYFGPGTRLTVT.

The rearrangement uses TRBV7-9 and TRBJ2-1; D gene ambiguous. CDR1 SEHNR and CDR2 FQNEAQ come from the germline V gene (reference sequence). CDR3 size: 16 residues. Trimming pared 6 bases from V and 0 bases from J, leaving 15 bases between. The CDR3 DNA sequence: TGTGCCAGCAGTCCCGTTGACTGGAGCTCCTACAATGAGCAGTTCTTC. Its protein is CASSPVDWSSYNEQFF. Supplemented by reference TRBV7-9 and TRBJ2-1, the full variable domain reads DTGVSQNPRHKITKRGQNVTFRCDPISEHNRLYWYRQTLGQGPEFLTYFQNEAQLEKSRLLSDRFSAERPKGSFSTLEIQRTEQGDSAMYLCASSPVDWSSYNEQFFGPGTRLTVL.

V is TRBV11-2 and J is TRBJ2-7; 14 nucleotides line up with TRBD2. The CDR3 runs to 17 residues. In germline, CDR1 is SGHAT, CDR2 FQNNGV. V lost 4 bases to trimming and J lost 4 bases; unmatched junction nucleotides: 9. CDR3 sequence: CASSSVRGTSGSYEQYF. The CDR3 DNA reads as TGTGCCAGCAGCTCGGTCAGAGGGACTAGCGGGAGTTACGAGCAGTACTTC.

V is TRBV7-9 and J is TRBJ1-1; D gene ambiguous. This CDR3 region has 15 residues. Germline loops: CDR1 SEHNR, CDR2 FQNEAQ (reference sequence). With 1 base removed from V and 1 base from J, the gap between germline ends came to 10 bases. CDR3 residues: CASSLGGPGNTEAFF. CDR3 nucleotide sequence: TGTGCCAGCAGCTTAGGTGGGCCAGGGAACACTGAAGCTTTCTTT.

The rearrangement links TRBV15 to TRBJ2-2; no clear D. The germline V gene has CDR1 LNHNV and CDR2 YYDKDF (reference sequence). The CDR3 runs to 17 residues. V was clipped by 5 bases and J by 2 bases, with 18 bases between them. The CDR3 sequence: CATSPLLGVSNTGELFF. CDR3 nucleotides: TGTGCCACCAGCCCCCTTCTCGGAGTCTCTAACACCGGGGAGCTGTTTTTT.

This chain uses TRBV30 with TRBJ1-4, with 7 bases lining up with TRBD1. The CDR3 totals 11 residues. CDR1 and CDR2 (germline): GTSNPN, SVGIG (reference sequence). The CDR3 here is CADRSNEKLFF. CDR3 DNA: TGTGCGGACAGGAGTAATGAAAAACTGTTTTTT.

This chain joins TRBV28 and TRBJ1-5; D unclear. The CDR3 is 18 amino acids. The V gene lost 5 bases and the J gene lost 0 bases, with 20 bases spanning the gap. Germline V gene data show CDR1 as MDHEN and CDR2 as SYDVKM. CDR3 in DNA: TGTGCCAGCAGTCCCCTATTGGATAAAAACTGTAGCAATCAGCCCCAGCATTTT. Translation: CASSPLLDKNCSNQPQHF. The full variable domain, with the rest looked up from reference TRBV28 and TRBJ1-5, is DVKVTQSSRYLVKRTGEKVFLECVQDMDHENMFWYRQDPGLGLRLIYFSYDVKMKEKGDIPEGYSVSREKKERFSLILESASTNQTSMYLCASSPLLDKNCSNQPQHFGDGTRLSIL.

The chain carries TRBV7-2 and TRBJ2-1, with TRBD1 identical over 7 bases. From germline, CDR1 is SGHTA and CDR2 FQGNSA. The CDR3 has 15 residues. Trimming at V came to 7 bases and at J to 7 bases, leaving 13 bases not matched to a gene. CDR3 coding DNA: TGTGCCAGCAATTTACAGGGGCCCCCTGGTAATGAGCAGTTCTTC. Encoded protein: CASNLQGPPGNEQFF.

This chain joins TRBV28 and TRBJ2-7, with D hard to call. Trimming shortened V by 4 bases and J by 3 bases, and 19 bases separated the two germline ends. The V gene's germline CDR1 is MDHEN and CDR2 SYDVKM. The CDR3 totals 16 residues. The DNA for the CDR3 is TGTGCCAGCAGTTCCCCACCGCGAGACCCAGACTACGAGCAGTACTTC. The encoded protein is CASSSPPRDPDYEQYF.

The gene calls are TRBV28 and TRBJ2-7; TRBD2 agrees at 7 bases. Germline CDR1 reads MDHEN; CDR2 reads SYDVKM. The CDR3 is 14 residues long. J was trimmed by 0 bases and V by 3 bases; bases with no gene match: 2. DNA of the CDR3: TGTGCCAGCAGTTTTAGCGGGTCCTCCTACGAGCAGTACTTC. It codes for CASSFSGSSYEQYF.

V gene TRBV2 combines with J gene TRBJ2-7, with 7 bases matching TRBD2. The V gene end was trimmed by 4 bases and the J gene end by 5 bases; junction bases not matched to a gene: 14. Germline V gives CDR1 SNHLY, CDR2 FYNNEI. The CDR3 extends over 16 amino acids. The CDR3, as DNA: TGTGCCAGCAGTGTAGGAGCGGGACTTCCTCGGGACGAGCAGTACTTC. Translation gives CASSVGAGLPRDEQYF.

The chain uses TRBV6-5 and TRBJ2-7, with 11 bases that match TRBD2. Germline CDR1 reads MNHEY; CDR2 reads SVGAGI. This CDR3 is 15 amino acids long. Losses at the gene ends were 7 bases for V and 3 bases for J; bases not matched to a gene: 8. The CDR3 here is CASITLAGVVYEQYF. The CDR3 nucleotides read TGTGCCAGCATCACACTAGCGGGAGTTGTCTACGAGCAGTACTTC.